This is a list of T cell receptor beta chains from one sample in a study of OX40 agonist ivuxolimab in advanced cancers. The table came from immunoSEQ multiplex PCR; TCRdb's copy has only in-frame clones and leaves some out. There are approximately 37,000 clones in the sample; 83% occur only once, and around a fifth lies in the top ten. Sequences were derived from CD4+ or CD8+ T cells sorted from blood, sampled in a trial of the OX40 agonist ivuxolimab. All receptors come from an adult with an advanced solid tumor such as melanoma, head and neck, liver or kidney cancer. The CDR3 runs from the conserved cysteine through the conserved F or W. The order of the fields is V gene, clone size, D gene, J gene, CDR3 protein, CDR3 DNA. A D gene is named only where the DNA matches it firmly. Size is omitted from some rows. Given values are once, few, many or a class for expanded clones.

TRBV5-8	-	TRBD2	TRBJ2-7	CASSLLGGSNYEQYF	TGTGCCAGCAGTCTGCTGGGGGGGAGCAATTACGAGCAGTACTTC
TRBV5-4	-	-	TRBJ2-7	CARSLREQYF	TGTGCCAGAAGCTTGAGGGAGCAGTACTTC
TRBV5-1	-	TRBD2	TRBJ2-7	CASKVVAGDLYEQYF	TGCGCCAGCAAGGTCGTAGCGGGAGATCTTTACGAGCAGTACTTC
TRBV27	few	TRBD2	TRBJ2-7	CASSETSGISYEQYF	TGTGCCAGCAGTGAAACTAGCGGGATCTCCTACGAGCAGTACTTC
TRBV9	-	-	TRBJ2-1	CASSVEGANEQFF	TGTGCCAGCAGCGTAGAAGGGGCGAATGAGCAGTTCTTC
TRBV29-1	-	-	TRBJ2-7	CSVEDERDEQYF	TGCAGCGTTGAAGATGAGAGGGACGAGCAGTACTTC
TRBV7-3	-	TRBD1	TRBJ2-5	CASSPGTATGETQYF	TGTGCCAGCAGCCCGGGGACAGCTACAGGGGAGACCCAGTACTTC
TRBV9	-	TRBD1	TRBJ1-4	CASSEESGQGNEKLFF	TGTGCCAGCAGCGAGGAATCGGGACAGGGCAATGAAAAACTGTTTTTT
TRBV10-1	once	-	TRBJ2-7	CASSDRGTRGEQYF	TGCGCCAGCAGCGACCGGGGAACTAGGGGCGAGCAGTACTTC
TRBV5-4	-	-	TRBJ2-5	CASSLVDQETQYF	TGTGCCAGCAGCTTGGTAGACCAAGAGACCCAGTACTTC
TRBV7-6	-	TRBD1	TRBJ1-4	CASSPGTGSTNEKLFF	TGTGCCAGCAGCCCCGGGACAGGCTCAACTAATGAAAAACTGTTTTTT
TRBV27	once	-	TRBJ2-4	CASSTIGGIAKNIQYF	TGTGCCAGCAGTACCATTGGAGGGATAGCCAAAAACATTCAGTACTTC
TRBV5-4	-	TRBD1	TRBJ1-4	CATGQDNEKLFF	TGTGCCACCGGACAGGATAATGAAAAACTGTTTTTT
TRBV9	-	TRBD1	TRBJ2-7	CASSTGQGYEQYF	TGTGCCAGCAGCACTGGACAGGGCTACGAGCAGTACTTC
TRBV28	many	-	TRBJ2-2	CASSLGGGELFF	TGTGCCAGCAGTTTAGGGGGCGGGGAGCTGTTTTTT
TRBV30	-	-	TRBJ1-1	CAWKGWNTEAFF	TGTGCCTGGAAAGGGTGGAACACTGAAGCTTTCTTT
TRBV2	-	TRBD2	TRBJ2-1	CASSDVSSPGLADNEQFF	TGTGCCAGCAGTGATGTCTCATCTCCGGGACTAGCCGACAATGAGCAGTTCTTC
TRBV6-5	-	TRBD1	TRBJ1-3	CASSLTGVDTIYF	TGTGCCAGCAGTTTAACAGGGGTGGACACCATATATTTT
TRBV29-1	-	-	TRBJ2-2	CSVAIRGYTGELFF	TGCAGCGTTGCAATCCGGGGGTACACCGGGGAGCTGTTTTTT
TRBV6-4	medium-sized	TRBD2	TRBJ2-3	CASSDEASGGDTQYF	TGTGCCAGCAGTGATGAGGCTAGCGGGGGAGATACGCAGTATTTT